This passage covers 18 T cell receptor beta chains from one sample sequenced in a study of early T cells in non-severe SARS-CoV-2 infection. TCRdb independently ran MiXCR on the 5' RACE reads; one entry per CDR3 protein. The data hold about 87,000 distinct CDR3 sequences, with around 15% observed a single time. Input material: whole blood. These receptors originate from an adult who was a healthcare worker with PCR-confirmed SARS-CoV-2 infection or an uninfected control (not recorded which).

V usage is TRBV4-2 and J usage is TRBJ2-2; 7 positions match TRBD1. Per germline, CDR1 LGHNA and CDR2 YNFKEQ. Trimming removed 1 base from V and 3 bases from J; junction bases left unmatched: 5. The CDR3 runs to 16 residues. The chain's CDR3 is CASSQGQGDDTGELFF. CDR3 in DNA: TGTGCCAGCAGCCAAGGACAGGGCGATGACACCGGGGAGCTGTTTTTT.

This clonotype was seen a handful of times. J is TRBJ2-7 and V is TRBV7-2; TRBD1 agrees at 10 bases. V gave up 1 base and J gave up 6 bases; unmatched junction bases: 6. The germline gives CDR1 SGHTA, CDR2 FQGNSA. The CDR3 extends over 15 amino acids. CDR3 sequence reads: CASSLDRTGGVEQYF. DNA of the CDR3: TGTGCCAGCAGCTTAGATAGGACAGGGGGAGTCGAGCAGTACTTC.

This clonotype was seen many times. J is TRBJ2-2 and V is TRBV27; no firm D call. The germline V gene has CDR1 MNHEY and CDR2 SMNVEV (reference sequence). The CDR3 extends over 13 amino acids. Trimming took 1 base from V and 5 from J, leaving 5 bases between them. CDR3 DNA: TGTGCCAGCAGTTTATGGGGAACCGGGGAGCTGTTTTTT. This sequence encodes CASSLWGTGELFF.

CDR3 sequence (DNA): TGCAGTGCCCGTGGACTAGCGGGAGACATTCAGTACTTC. Residues: CSARGLAGDIQYF. V and J are TRBV20-1 and TRBJ2-4; 13 bases agree with TRBD2. This CDR3 has 13 amino acids. With 6 bases clipped from V and 8 bases from J, the junction kept 4 bases outside the gene matches. Per germline, CDR1 DFQATT and CDR2 SNEGSKA (reference sequence).

V usage is TRBV18 and J usage is TRBJ2-5; 8 bases agree with TRBD1. The trim removed 3 bases at V and 3 bases at J, leaving 6 bases unmatched. The CDR3 totals 15 residues. From germline, CDR1 is KGHSH and CDR2 LQKENI. The CDR3 nucleotides are TGTGCCAGCTCACCGCAGGGGGCGCAAGAAGAGACCCAGTACTTC. Translation gives CASSPQGAQEETQYF. Full variable domain (remainder filled in from reference TRBV18 and TRBJ2-5): NAGVMQNPRHLVRRRGQEARLRCSPMKGHSHVYWYRQLPEEGLKFMVYLQKENIIDESGMPKERFSAEFPKEGPSILRIQQVVRGDSAAYFCASSPQGAQEETQYFGPGTRLLVL.

This clonotype was recorded a few times. The chain employs TRBV25-1 and TRBJ2-1, with 7 bases lining up with TRBD1. The germline CDR1 and CDR2 sequences are MGHDK and SYGVNS. The V and J ends lost 3 bases and 7 bases, in that order; junction bases with no gene match: 6. The CDR3 contains 14 residues. DNA of the CDR3: TGTGCCAGCAGTGACACCCTCAGGGGGAATGAGCAGTTCTTC. It translates to CASSDTLRGNEQFF.

As regards this clonotype: Relative to the germline gene, one junction end is altered; a read error may explain this. The CDR3: CASRKQGAKEKLFF. The CDR3, as DNA: TGTGCCAGCAGGAAACAGGGGGCTAAGGAAAAACTGTTTTTT. This chain uses TRBV28 with TRBJ1-4, with TRBD1 matching 9 bases. This CDR3 is 14 amino acids long. Germline V CDR1 and CDR2: MDHEN, SYDVKM.

The table lists this clonotype with many counts. This chain links TRBV27 with TRBJ1-1; D remains ambiguous. V dropped 2 bases and J dropped 5 bases, with 15 bases sitting between them. CDR3 length equals 15 residues. From germline, CDR1 is MNHEY and CDR2 SMNVEV (reference sequence). CDR3 DNA sequence: TGTGCCAGCAGTTTAGTCTTCCGGAGAGAGACTGAAGCTTTCTTT. This codes for CASSLVFRRETEAFF.

A few counts support this clonotype. The chain couples TRBV29-1 to TRBJ2-1; no definite D call. This CDR3 region has 10 residues. Deletions cut 1 base from V and 10 bases from J, with 5 bases between. In germline, CDR1 is SQVTM, CDR2 ANQGSEA. Here the CDR3 reads CSVEVPEQFF. The CDR3 bases are TGCAGCGTTGAAGTCCCGGAGCAGTTCTTC.

Only a few counts were recorded for this clonotype. The J gene is TRBJ2-2, the V gene TRBV29-1; weak D call: TRBD1 (7 bases). The CDR3 is made up of 15 amino acids. Trimming took off 6 bases at V and 4 bases at J, with 18 bases between the two ends. Germline values: CDR1 SQVTM, CDR2 ANQGSEA. CDR3 region: CSVQPGGTGTGELFF. CDR3 nucleotides: TGCAGCGTCCAACCAGGGGGGACGGGCACCGGGGAGCTGTTTTTT.

The chain employs TRBV7-3 and TRBJ1-1; the D gene is possibly TRBD1 (6 bases). Germline-derived CDR1 and CDR2 are SGHTA and FQGTGA. The CDR3 is made up of 15 amino acids. Trimming pared 7 bases from V and 5 bases from J, leaving 20 bases between. CDR3 region: CASNKTPGGSTEAFF. The CDR3, as DNA: TGTGCCAGCAACAAAACCCCGGGGGGCAGTACTGAAGCTTTCTTT.

The chain recombines TRBV29-1 with TRBJ2-2; D unclear. Trimming stripped 4 bases from V and 2 bases from J, with 11 bases between. The CDR3 sequence is 14 residues long. Germline CDR1 reads SQVTM; CDR2 reads ANQGSEA. The CDR3 nucleotides read TGCAGCGTTGTAGGGCAGTCTAACACCGGGGAGCTGTTTTTT. It encodes CSVVGQSNTGELFF.

This clonotype was detected many times. V usage is TRBV12-3 or TRBV12-4 and J usage is TRBJ2-3; either TRBD1 or TRBD2 may fit D (5 bases each). The CDR3 is 20 residues long. Trimming cost V 0 bases and J 0 bases, with 22 bases left between them. The CDR3 reads CASSLAHSGLGVLSTDTQYF. The CDR3 region has the DNA TGTGCCAGCAGTTTAGCGCACTCGGGATTGGGGGTCCTAAGCACAGATACGCAGTATTTT.

This clonotype turned up a few times. The chain combines TRBV29-1 with TRBJ1-1; D gene ambiguous. Germline V gene data show CDR1 as SQVTM and CDR2 as ANQGSEA. This CDR3 is 13 amino acids long. V was pared by 5 bases and J by 2 bases, with 12 bases between. CDR3 in DNA: TGCAGCGTTTCACGGATGGGAAACACTGAAGCTTTCTTT. Protein product: CSVSRMGNTEAFF.

The table lists this clonotype with many counts. This chain links TRBV5-1 with TRBJ1-1; the match to TRBD1 covers 9 bases. The junction had 3 bases not matched to a gene; V was cut back by 0 bases and J by 3 bases. The length of the CDR3 is 15 residues. CDR1 and CDR2 (germline): SGHRS, YFSETQ. The CDR3 coding sequence is TGCGCCAGCAGCTTGGTGGGACAGGGTTACACTGAAGCTTTCTTT. It is translated as CASSLVGQGYTEAFF.

This clonotype has ten or more counts. The chain couples TRBV28 to TRBJ2-1, with D possibly TRBD2 on 5 matching bases. This CDR3 is 14 amino acids long. The germline V and J ends were trimmed by 7 bases and 4 bases, with 14 bases remaining between them. Looked up from germline, CDR1 is MDHEN and CDR2 is SYDVKM. The CDR3 here is CASIRAGLYNEQFF. DNA of the CDR3: TGTGCCAGCATCCGGGCCGGACTTTACAATGAGCAGTTCTTC.

A few counts support this clonotype. V is TRBV10-3 and J is TRBJ2-7; 8 nucleotides agree with TRBD1. Germline loops: CDR1 ENHRY, CDR2 SYGVKD. This CDR3 is 15 amino acids long. V lost 3 bases, J lost 0 bases, and 4 bases stayed unmatched. CDR3 loop: CAISEPGQGSYEQYF. Written as DNA, the CDR3 is TGTGCCATCAGTGAACCCGGACAGGGCTCCTACGAGCAGTACTTC.

Written as DNA, the CDR3 is TGTGCCAGCAGACCGCGCACAGGGGCGGCTGAAGCTTTCTTT. Encoded protein: CASRPRTGAAEAFF. The rearrangement joins TRBV7-2 to TRBJ1-1; 7 positions agree with TRBD1. The ends lost 6 bases at V and 6 bases at J; junction bases unmatched: 10. This CDR3 has 14 residues. Germline V lookup: CDR1 SGHTA, CDR2 FQGNSA.